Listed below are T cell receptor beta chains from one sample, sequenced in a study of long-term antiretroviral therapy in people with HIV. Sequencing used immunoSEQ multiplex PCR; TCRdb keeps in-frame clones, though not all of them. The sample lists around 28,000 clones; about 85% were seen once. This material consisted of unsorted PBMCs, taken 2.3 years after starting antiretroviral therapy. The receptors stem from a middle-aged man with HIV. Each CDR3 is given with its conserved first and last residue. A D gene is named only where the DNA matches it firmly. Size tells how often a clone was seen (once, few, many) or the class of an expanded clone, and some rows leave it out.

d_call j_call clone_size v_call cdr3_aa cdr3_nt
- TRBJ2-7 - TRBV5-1 CASSEEGSSYEQYF TGCGCCAGCAGCGAGGAAGGGAGCTCCTACGAGCAGTACTTC
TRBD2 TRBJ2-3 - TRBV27 CASSLLLAGSDTQYF TGTGCCAGCAGTTTATTACTAGCGGGATCAGATACGCAGTATTTT
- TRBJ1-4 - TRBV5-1 CASSWRAGDEKLFF TGCGCCAGCAGCTGGCGGGCCGGGGATGAAAAACTGTTTTTT
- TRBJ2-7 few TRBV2 CASSERFSYEQYF TGTGCCAGCAGTGAAAGGTTCTCCTACGAGCAGTACTTC
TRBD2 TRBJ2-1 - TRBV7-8 CASSLGEGYNNEQFF TGTGCCAGCAGCTTAGGGGAGGGTTACAACAATGAGCAGTTCTTC
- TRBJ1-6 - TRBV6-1 CASSETGAGSPLHF TGTGCCAGCAGTGAAACGGGGGCAGGCTCACCCCTCCACTTT
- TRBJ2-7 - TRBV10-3 CATLNGSSYEQYF TGTGCCACGTTGAATGGGAGCTCCTACGAGCAGTACTTC
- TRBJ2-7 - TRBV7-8 CASSLDYSVEQYF TGTGCCAGCAGCTTGGACTACTCCGTAGAGCAGTACTTC
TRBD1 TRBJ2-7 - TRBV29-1 CSVEDTGESYEQYF TGCAGCGTTGAAGACACAGGGGAGTCCTACGAGCAGTACTTC
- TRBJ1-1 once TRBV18 CASSPGRWGTEAFF TGTGCCAGCTCACCAGGGCGCTGGGGCACTGAAGCTTTCTTT
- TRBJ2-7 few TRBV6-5 CASSYSTRTGTYEQYF TGTGCCAGCAGTTACTCGACCCGGACGGGGACCTACGAGCAGTACTTC
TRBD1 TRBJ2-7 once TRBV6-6 CASSARDRISYEQYF TGTGCCAGCAGTGCACGGGACAGGATTTCCTACGAGCAGTACTTC
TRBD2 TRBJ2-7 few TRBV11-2 CASSLAGAYREQYF TGTGCCAGCAGTTTAGCGGGGGCCTACCGCGAGCAGTACTTC
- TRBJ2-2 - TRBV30 CASLGGAFLNTGELFF TGTGCCTCTCTTGGGGGGGCCTTCCTGAACACCGGGGAGCTGTTTTTT
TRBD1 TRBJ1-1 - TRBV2 CASSQTGTGMNTEAFF TGTGCCAGCAGTCAAACCGGGACAGGGATGAACACTGAAGCTTTCTTT
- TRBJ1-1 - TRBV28 CASSPTVNTEAFF TGTGCCAGCAGCCCAACAGTGAACACTGAAGCTTTCTTT
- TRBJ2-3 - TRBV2 CASRADSSTDTQYF TGTGCCAGCCGGGCAGACTCTAGCACAGATACGCAGTATTTT
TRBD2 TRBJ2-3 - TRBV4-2 CASSQQGAGGGTDTQYF TGTGCCAGCAGCCAACAGGGAGCGGGGGGTGGCACAGATACGCAGTATTTT
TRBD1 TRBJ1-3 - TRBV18 CASSPKDRGSGNTIYF TGTGCCAGCTCACCGAAGGACAGGGGCTCTGGAAACACCATATATTTT
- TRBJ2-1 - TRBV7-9 CASSLVRTENYNEQFF TGTGCCAGCAGCTTAGTGCGGACCGAGAACTACAATGAGCAGTTCTTC
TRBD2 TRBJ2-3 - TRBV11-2 CASSFSIAGTFTDTQYF TGTGCCAGCAGCTTCTCCATAGCGGGGACCTTCACAGATACGCAGTATTTT
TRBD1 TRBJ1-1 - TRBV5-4 CASSSHLQGPGEAFF TGTGCCAGCAGCTCTCACCTACAGGGGCCGGGTGAAGCTTTCTTT
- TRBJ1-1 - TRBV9 CASSVEPNTEAFF TGTGCCAGCAGCGTGGAACCGAACACTGAAGCTTTCTTT
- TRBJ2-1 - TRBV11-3 CASSYSMRGKSLSSYNEQFF TGTGCCAGCAGCTATAGTATGAGGGGGAAATCTTTAAGCTCCTACAATGAGCAGTTCTTC
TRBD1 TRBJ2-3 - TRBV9 CASSSWTGPTQYF TGTGCCAGCAGCTCATGGACAGGTCCTACGCAGTATTTT
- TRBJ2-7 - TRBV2 CASSDSDRKWGYEQYF TGTGCCAGCAGTGACTCCGACAGAAAATGGGGCTACGAGCAGTACTTC
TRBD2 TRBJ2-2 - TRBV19 CASVQRGGGGSYTGELFF TGTGCCAGTGTCCAAAGGGGTGGGGGGGGAAGCTACACCGGGGAGCTGTTTTTT
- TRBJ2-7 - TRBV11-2 CASAPGLFYEQYF TGTGCCAGCGCTCCAGGGTTGTTTTACGAGCAGTACTTC
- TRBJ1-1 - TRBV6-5 CASSATGLMNTEAFF TGTGCCAGCAGTGCAACGGGACTTATGAACACTGAAGCTTTCTTT
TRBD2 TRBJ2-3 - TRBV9 CASSRGGSDTQYF TGTGCCAGCAGTCGCGGGGGGTCGGATACGCAGTATTTT
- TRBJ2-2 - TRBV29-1 CSVLAENTGELFF TGCAGCGTTTTAGCGGAGAACACCGGGGAGCTGTTTTTT
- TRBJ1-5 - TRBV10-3 CAISTVSGSNQPQHF TGTGCCATCAGTACGGTCTCAGGAAGCAATCAGCCCCAGCATTTT
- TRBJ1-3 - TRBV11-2 CASSSPAGSAGNTIYF TGTGCCAGCAGCTCCCCTGCGGGTTCGGCTGGAAACACCATATATTTT
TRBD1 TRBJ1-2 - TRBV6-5 CASSSPSSTGNYGYTF TGTGCCAGCAGTTCCCCCAGCTCGACAGGGAACTATGGCTACACCTTC
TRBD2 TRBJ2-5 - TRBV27 CASRPSRASGRGGETQYF TGTGCCAGCAGACCCTCTCGGGCTAGCGGGAGAGGGGGAGAGACCCAGTACTTC
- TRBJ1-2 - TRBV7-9 CASSLGQGPLYGYTF TGTGCCAGCAGCTTAGGCCAGGGGCCCCTCTATGGCTACACCTTC
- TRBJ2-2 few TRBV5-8 CASSLELVGELFF TGTGCCAGCAGCTTGGAGTTGGTGGGGGAGCTGTTTTTT
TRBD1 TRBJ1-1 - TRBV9 CASSVGTGFPEAFF TGTGCCAGCAGCGTAGGGACAGGGTTCCCTGAAGCTTTCTTT
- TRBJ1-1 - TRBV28 CASSLDKNTEAFF TGTGCCAGCAGCCTCGACAAGAACACTGAAGCTTTCTTT
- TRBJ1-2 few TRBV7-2 CASSLTGTWGYTF TGTGCCAGCAGCTTAACAGGGACGTGGGGCTACACCTTC
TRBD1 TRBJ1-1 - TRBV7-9 CASSTWTGPTEAFF TGTGCCAGCAGCACCTGGACAGGGCCCACTGAAGCTTTCTTT
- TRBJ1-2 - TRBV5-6 CASSLGGGYTF TGTGCCAGCAGCTTGGGGGGTGGCTACACCTTC
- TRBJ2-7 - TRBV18 CASSPYESRGYEQYF TGTGCCAGCTCACCTTACGAGAGCAGGGGCTACGAGCAGTACTTC